The following is a TCR beta chain sequence with its context. Its antigen is unknown. V was cut by 0 bases and J by 5 bases, with 15 bases left in between. CDR1 and CDR2 from the germline V gene are SGHKS and YYEKEE (reference sequence). This CDR3 region has 15 residues. Study-wide results and caveats: Tumor memory CD4+ T cell TCR gene usage clustered with blood and lymph node memory CD4+ cells and lymph node naive CD4+ cells.

Semi-nested PCR with Nested Universal Primer A followed constant-region reverse priming of full-length variable regions. MiXCR, run by TCRdb on the 5' RACE reads, gives a single entry per CDR3 protein. The sample gives tens of thousands of distinct CDR3 sequences, roughly 29% of which show up once; approximately 2.2% is in the top ten. The sequencing input was tumor-infiltrating naive CD4+ T cells sorted from the breast tumor. Sample subset: naive CD4+ T cells, CD4+CD45RA+CD25-. The sequence was obtained from a female donor with breast cancer. J is TRBJ2-7 and V is TRBV5-5; D gene ambiguous. CDR3 residues: CASSLDGSRMNEQYF. CDR3 sequence (DNA): TGTGCCAGCAGCTTGGACGGATCCCGGATGAACGAGCAGTACTTC.